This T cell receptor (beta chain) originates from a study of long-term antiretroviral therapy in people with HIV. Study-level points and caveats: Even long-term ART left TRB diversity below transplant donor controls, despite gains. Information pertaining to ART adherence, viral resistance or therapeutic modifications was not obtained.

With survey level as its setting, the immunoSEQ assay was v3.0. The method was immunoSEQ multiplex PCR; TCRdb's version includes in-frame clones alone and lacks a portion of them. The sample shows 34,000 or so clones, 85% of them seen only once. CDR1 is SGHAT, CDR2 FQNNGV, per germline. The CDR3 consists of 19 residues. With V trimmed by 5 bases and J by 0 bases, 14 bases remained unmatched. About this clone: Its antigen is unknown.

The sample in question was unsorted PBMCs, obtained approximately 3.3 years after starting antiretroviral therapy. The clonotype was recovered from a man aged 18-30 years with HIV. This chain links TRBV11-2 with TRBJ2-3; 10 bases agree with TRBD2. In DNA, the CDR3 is TGTGCCAGCAGCATACCCCGGGAGGGAGCGGGGGGGAGCACAGATACGCAGTATTTT. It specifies CASSIPREGAGGSTDTQYF.